The rows below give T cell receptor beta chains drawn from one sample of a study of cytomegalovirus exposure and HLA in healthy donors. TCRdb's table, derived via immunoSEQ multiplex PCR, lists solely in-frame clones and lacks some. The sample holds 110,000 or so clones; roughly 70% are singletons and the top ten take about 2.7%. Sequenced material: PBMCs. The receptor source for this set is a woman aged 40 to 50 in good health and CMV-seropositive. The conserved cysteine and the conserved F or W are not part of the CDR3 here. Fields, in order: V gene, J gene, D gene, CDR3 protein. The D gene is left open where the match is weak.

TRBV7-2	TRBJ2-7	TRBD1	ASSPGQGLEQY
TRBV28	TRBJ1-2	TRBD1	ASSSGQGDGYT
TRBV30	TRBJ2-3	TRBD2	ASQGLAGVTDTQY
TRBV7-2	TRBJ1-2	-	ASSLDVSNYGYT
TRBV6-1	TRBJ2-1	TRBD2	ASSAIAGARGNEQF
TRBV28	TRBJ2-3	-	ASGPPVAGTDTQY
TRBV7-2	TRBJ1-1	-	AGGAQMNTEAF
TRBV7-9	TRBJ1-6	-	ASSLVAGLNNSPLH
TRBV5-6	TRBJ1-2	TRBD1	ASSLTKGQGGYGYT
TRBV2	TRBJ2-7	TRBD2	ASSAELAGLQEQY
TRBV7-3	TRBJ2-1	TRBD2	ASRTSGSPYNEQF
TRBV12-1	TRBJ1-1	-	ASSCGTPPTEAF
TRBV7-2	TRBJ2-5	-	ASSLWGVQETQY
TRBV4-3	TRBJ1-4	-	ASSPGGRDSEKLF
TRBV7-9	TRBJ2-3	-	ASSSGLSTDTQY
TRBV29-1	TRBJ2-1	-	SVRGTDYNEQF
TRBV29-1	TRBJ2-1	-	SVDVRYNEQF
TRBV25-1	TRBJ1-4	-	ASSEYRVEKLF
TRBV28	TRBJ1-2	-	ASSLGPGHGYT
TRBV7-9	TRBJ1-5	TRBD1	ASSPTGTGGRQPQH
TRBV19	TRBJ2-3	TRBD1	ASNPRRTGGTDTQY
TRBV7-8	TRBJ2-2	TRBD2	ASSLALAGGTGELF
TRBV6-6	TRBJ1-1	-	ASRGLTNTEAF
TRBV10-3	TRBJ2-7	TRBD1	AISESGQGASEQY
TRBV4-3	TRBJ1-1	-	ASSLGHSTEAF
TRBV6-1	TRBJ2-7	TRBD1	ASNLWTGGSYEQY
TRBV10-1	TRBJ2-5	-	ATSNLETAQRETQY
TRBV5-8	TRBJ1-5	-	ASSLVGGNQPQH
TRBV2	TRBJ2-5	TRBD2	ASSGLAGKETQY
TRBV9	TRBJ2-2	-	ASSVALDGELF
TRBV15	TRBJ1-2	TRBD1	ATSRDGARGNYGYT
TRBV11-2	TRBJ1-2	-	ASSLVRASNYGYT
TRBV9	TRBJ2-1	-	ASSVGGVHYNEQF
TRBV7-8	TRBJ2-7	-	ASSPPRGKMGSYEQY
TRBV7-2	TRBJ2-2	-	ASSRPGAGELF
TRBV19	TRBJ2-1	TRBD2	ASSTGGLAGDEQF
TRBV27	TRBJ2-1	-	ASSLGGITYNEQF
TRBV7-2	TRBJ1-2	-	ASSPQMDGYT
TRBV4-1	TRBJ2-5	-	ASSQEHWQQETQY
TRBV29-1	TRBJ2-1	-	SVLSGDPYNEQF
TRBV9	TRBJ2-6	TRBD1	ASTRQGSGANVLT